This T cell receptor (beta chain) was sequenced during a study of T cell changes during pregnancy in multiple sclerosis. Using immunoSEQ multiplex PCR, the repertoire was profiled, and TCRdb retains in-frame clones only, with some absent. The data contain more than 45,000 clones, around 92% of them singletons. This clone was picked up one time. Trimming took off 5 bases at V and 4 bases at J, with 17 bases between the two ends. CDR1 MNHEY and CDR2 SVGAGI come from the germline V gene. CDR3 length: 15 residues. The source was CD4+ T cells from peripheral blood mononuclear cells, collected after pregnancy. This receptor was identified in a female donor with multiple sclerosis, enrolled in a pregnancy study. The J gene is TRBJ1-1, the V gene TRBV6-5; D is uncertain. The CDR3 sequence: CASSMNSPISTEAFF. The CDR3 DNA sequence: TGTGCCAGCAGTATGAACAGCCCGATAAGCACTGAAGCTTTCTTT.